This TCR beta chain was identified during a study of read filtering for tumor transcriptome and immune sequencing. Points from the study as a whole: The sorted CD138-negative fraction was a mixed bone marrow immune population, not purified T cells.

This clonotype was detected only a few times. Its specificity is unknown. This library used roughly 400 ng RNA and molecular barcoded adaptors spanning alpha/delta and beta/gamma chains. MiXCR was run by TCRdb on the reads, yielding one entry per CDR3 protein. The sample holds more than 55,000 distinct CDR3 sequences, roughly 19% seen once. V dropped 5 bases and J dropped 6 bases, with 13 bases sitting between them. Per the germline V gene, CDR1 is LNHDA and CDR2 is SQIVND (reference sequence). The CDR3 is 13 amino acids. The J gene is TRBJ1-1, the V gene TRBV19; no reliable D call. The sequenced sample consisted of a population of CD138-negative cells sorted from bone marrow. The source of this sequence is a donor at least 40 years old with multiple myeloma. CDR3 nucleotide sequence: TGTGCCAGTAGTCTAACCAGTAGCGCTGAAGCTTTCTTT. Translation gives CASSLTSSAEAFF. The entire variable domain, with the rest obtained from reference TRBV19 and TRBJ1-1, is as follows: DGGITQSPKYLFRKEGQNVTLSCEQNLNHDAMYWYRQDPGQGLRLIYYSQIVNDFQKGDIAEGYSVSREKKESFPLTVTSAQKNPTAFYLCASSLTSSAEAFFGQGTRLTVV.